Each of the 27 T cell receptor beta chains below was sequenced from the same sample in a study of blood T cell repertoires in COVID-19. Data came from immunoSEQ multiplex PCR; TCRdb stores just in-frame clones and leaves some out. The sample comprises about 42,000 clones, about 85% of which are singletons, and roughly 13% rests with the top ten. Sequencing was performed on peripheral blood. The receptors were gathered from a woman between 70 and 85 years old in a cohort sampled during active COVID-19.

The V gene is TRBV19, the J gene TRBJ2-1, with TRBD2 matching over 10 bases. Per germline, CDR1 LNHDA and CDR2 SQIVND (reference sequence). This CDR3 spans 15 amino acids. The V and J ends lost 4 bases and 9 bases, in that order; junction bases with no gene match: 9. CDR3 sequence: CASSTTSGTRSEQFF. In nucleotides, the CDR3 is TGTGCCAGTAGTACTACTAGCGGGACTAGGAGTGAGCAGTTCTTC.

This chain joins TRBV24-1 and TRBJ2-1; 8 nucleotides align to TRBD2. The CDR3 totals 15 residues. Germline values: CDR1 KGHDR, CDR2 SFDVKD. V shed 3 bases, J shed 10 bases, and the junction held 10 bases outside the gene matches. This CDR3 reads CATSDLTGGPKEQFF. DNA for the CDR3: TGTGCCACCAGTGATCTGACGGGAGGGCCCAAGGAGCAGTTCTTC.

This chain uses TRBV6-5 with TRBJ1-3; unclear D gene. Trimming removed 7 bases at V and 0 bases at J, with 13 bases between. This CDR3 is built from 15 residues. Germline CDR1 is MNHEY and CDR2 is SVGAGI. As DNA, the CDR3 is TGTGCCAGCATCGAGGCAGCTCTCTCTGGAAACACCATATATTTT. Translating it yields CASIEAALSGNTIYF.

This chain links TRBV10-3 with TRBJ1-4, with D perhaps TRBD1 (5 bases). Trimming stripped 11 bases from V and 7 bases from J, with 11 bases between. The CDR3 runs 11 residues. Germline V gene sequence: CDR1 ENHRY, CDR2 SYGVKD. The CDR3 DNA follows: TGTGCCGTCCAGGGTTCTGAAAAACTGTTTTTT. The encoded protein is CAVQGSEKLFF.

This chain links TRBV2 with TRBJ1-4; 12 bases match TRBD1. Trimming took 3 bases from V and 5 from J; bases not matched to a gene: 4. Germline-derived CDR1 and CDR2 are SNHLY and FYNNEI. The CDR3 contains 16 residues. Here the CDR3 DNA reads TGTGCCAGCAGTGAGTTGGGACAGGGGGCGAATGAAAAACTGTTTTTT. Its protein is CASSELGQGANEKLFF.

V gene TRBV15 combines with J gene TRBJ1-4; TRBD1 matches at 8 bases. The germline V gene has CDR1 LNHNV and CDR2 YYDKDF (reference sequence). V was pared by 0 bases and J by 4 bases, with 7 bases of the junction left unmatched. The CDR3 is made up of 17 amino acids. The CDR3 DNA reads TGTGCCACCAGCAGAGAACGCGGACAGGGAGTTAATGAAAAACTGTTTTTT. It codes for CATSRERGQGVNEKLFF.

CDR3 region: CASSVGTVRTEAFF. The CDR3 DNA reads as TGTGCCAGCAGCGTCGGGACAGTGAGAACTGAAGCTTTCTTT. The rearrangement joins TRBV9 to TRBJ1-1; 7 nucleotides match TRBD1. The V gene's germline CDR1 is SGDLS and CDR2 YYNGEE. There are 14 residues in the CDR3. J lost 5 bases, V lost 2 bases, and 6 bases had no gene match.

The chain is built from TRBV11-3 and TRBJ2-1; 7 bases fit TRBD2. CDR3 length: 15 amino acids. Germline V gene sequence: CDR1 SGHNT, CDR2 YENEEA. With 5 bases clipped from V and 0 bases from J, the junction kept 4 bases outside the gene matches. CDR3 protein: CASSPSGVSYNEQFF. CDR3 in DNA: TGTGCCAGCAGCCCCAGCGGGGTCTCCTACAATGAGCAGTTCTTC.

This chain uses TRBV5-1 with TRBJ1-2, with unresolved D. The germline gives CDR1 SGHRS, CDR2 YFSETQ. V was pared by 2 bases and J by 8 bases, with 10 bases between. The length of the CDR3 is 12 residues. The CDR3 nucleotides are TGCGCCAGCAGCTTCATGGGCTTGGGCTACACCTTC. This codes for CASSFMGLGYTF.

This sequence joins TRBV20-1 and TRBJ2-3, with D possibly matching TRBD2 (6 bases). Germline assignment: CDR1 DFQATT and CDR2 SNEGSKA (reference sequence). V was pared by 6 bases and J by 2 bases, with 18 bases between. The CDR3 extends over 15 amino acids. The CDR3 sequence is CSASRLDGDTDTQYF. The CDR3 nucleotides are TGCAGTGCAAGTAGACTAGATGGGGACACAGATACGCAGTATTTT.

This chain's CDR3 is CASSLESVSALAGGETQYF. CDR3 DNA: TGTGCCAGCAGCTTAGAATCCGTCTCGGCCCTAGCGGGAGGGGAGACCCAGTACTTC. The rearrangement links TRBV11-2 to TRBJ2-5; 12 bases are a match to TRBD2. The CDR3 totals 19 residues. Germline CDR1 reads SGHAT; CDR2 reads FQNNGV. Unmatched junction bases numbered 13, after V lost 0 bases and J lost 5 bases.

The V call is TRBV3-1 (or the pseudogene TRBV3-2), the J call TRBJ2-7, with unresolved D. The CDR3 sequence is 12 residues long. V lost 0 bases and J lost 4, with 4 bases in between. The germline gives CDR1 LGHDT, CDR2 YNNKEL (reference sequence). CDR3 in amino acids: CASSQDRYEQYF. CDR3 in DNA: TGTGCCAGCAGCCAAGATCGGTACGAGCAGTACTTC.

The chain has TRBV18 and TRBJ1-5, with no clear D. V dropped 2 bases and J dropped 1 base, with 9 bases sitting between them. Looked up from germline, CDR1 is KGHSH and CDR2 is LQKENI. The CDR3 spans 15 residues. The CDR3 sequence: CASSPSGESNQPQHF. The CDR3 nucleotides are TGTGCCAGCTCACCAAGTGGGGAGAGCAATCAGCCCCAGCATTTT.

This sequence joins TRBV28 and TRBJ2-7; TRBD1 agrees at 12 bases. CDR1 is MDHEN, CDR2 SYDVKM, per germline. This CDR3 has 18 residues. V shed 4 bases, J shed 4 bases, and the junction held 14 bases outside the gene matches. Written as DNA, the CDR3 is TGTGCCAGCAGTTCCCCGTACCCGGGACAGGGGGCTCAATACGAGCAGTACTTC. It codes for CASSSPYPGQGAQYEQYF.

The rearrangement links TRBV19 to TRBJ2-3; D not certain. V was shortened by 3 bases and J by 0 bases, with 10 bases between the two germline ends. Germline CDR1 and CDR2: LNHDA and SQIVND (reference sequence). This CDR3 contains 15 residues. The CDR3 protein is CASSIARISTDTQYF. DNA for the CDR3: TGTGCCAGTAGTATCGCGCGGATTAGCACAGATACGCAGTATTTT.

This chain uses TRBV28 with TRBJ2-5, with D possibly matching TRBD1 (6 bases). V lost 3 bases, J lost 4 bases, and 15 bases lay in between. The germline CDR1 and CDR2 sequences are MDHEN and SYDVKM. This CDR3 is built from 15 residues. Here the CDR3 reads CASSFPTGTGETQYF. Written as DNA, the CDR3 is TGTGCCAGCAGTTTCCCTACAGGGACGGGAGAGACCCAGTACTTC.

The chain links TRBV28 to TRBJ2-7; unclear D gene. The V and J ends lost 5 bases and 5 bases respectively, with 10 bases between them. This CDR3 is 12 amino acids long. The germline V gene has CDR1 MDHEN and CDR2 SYDVKM. CDR3 in DNA: TGTGCCAGCAGTCCCCCCCTCCACGAGCAGTACTTC. It is translated as CASSPPLHEQYF.

J is TRBJ1-1 and V is TRBV7-6; the match to TRBD1 covers 7 bases. Germline lookup yields CDR1 SGHVS and CDR2 FNYEAQ. This CDR3 spans 15 amino acids. V was clipped by 5 bases and J by 6 bases; unmatched bases: 12. The CDR3 DNA follows: TGTGCCAGCAGCGTCGGGACAGTCCTAAACGCTGAAGCTTTCTTT. Translated, it gives CASSVGTVLNAEAFF.

This clone appeared once. This chain joins TRBV18 and TRBJ1-6; 7 nucleotides align to TRBD1. J gave up 8 bases and V 4 bases, and 5 bases lay outside the gene matches. The germline V gene encodes CDR1 KGHSH and CDR2 LQKENI. This CDR3 region has 14 residues. The CDR3 is CASSQTGKDSPLHF. The DNA of the CDR3 is TGTGCCAGCTCACAGACAGGGAAAGATTCACCCCTCCACTTT.

In DNA, the CDR3 is TGTGCCAGCAGAGCACACAATGAGCAGTTCTTC. As protein: CASRAHNEQFF. The rearrangement uses TRBV28 and TRBJ2-1, with D unclear. V was shortened by 6 bases and J by 5 bases, with 5 bases between the two germline ends. This CDR3 has 11 residues. CDR1 is MDHEN, CDR2 SYDVKM, per germline.

This clone came up once. The rearrangement joins TRBV6-2 or TRBV6-3 to TRBJ1-2; 8 positions agree with TRBD1. The trim removed 6 bases at V and 4 bases at J, leaving 7 bases unmatched. The CDR3 sequence is 14 residues long. Germline V CDR1 and CDR2: MNHEY, SVGEGT. The CDR3 DNA is TGTGCCAGCAGCGGACAGGGAGTCAGCTATGGCTACACCTTC. Translating it yields CASSGQGVSYGYTF.

V usage is TRBV4-1 and J usage is TRBJ2-3; D possibly corresponds to TRBD2 (6 bases). The CDR3 consists of 16 residues. The germline gives CDR1 MGHRA, CDR2 YSYEKL. V lost 7 bases and J lost 4, with 21 bases in between. The CDR3 protein is CASTYSGSEAADTQYF. The CDR3 nucleotides read TGCGCCAGCACCTATTCCGGGAGTGAGGCCGCAGATACGCAGTATTTT.

The chain combines TRBV11-2 with TRBJ2-1; TRBD2 matches 8 bases. J was trimmed by 6 bases and V by 5 bases; bases with no gene match: 12. The CDR3 loop spans 16 amino acids. Germline-derived CDR1 and CDR2 are SGHAT and FQNNGV. CDR3 region: CASSPHSSGRGNEQFF. The CDR3 nucleotides read TGTGCCAGCAGCCCCCATTCGTCCGGGAGGGGCAATGAGCAGTTCTTC.

This chain joins TRBV28 and TRBJ2-7, with TRBD1 matching 10 bases. The V gene end was trimmed by 2 bases and the J gene end by 3 bases; junction bases not matched to a gene: 4. Germline CDR1 and CDR2: MDHEN and SYDVKM. The CDR3 is 15 residues long. CDR3 sequence: CASSLPGQGNYEQYF. In DNA, the CDR3 is TGTGCCAGCAGTTTACCGGGACAGGGGAACTACGAGCAGTACTTC.

The V call is TRBV5-1, the J call TRBJ2-1; 7 bases match TRBD1. The CDR3 extends over 14 amino acids. Germline CDR1 reads SGHRS; CDR2 reads YFSETQ. The trim removed 4 bases at V and 5 bases at J, leaving 6 bases unmatched. CDR3 in amino acids: CASSLGQQNNEQFF. The CDR3 nucleotides are TGCGCCAGCAGCCTGGGACAGCAGAACAATGAGCAGTTCTTC.

The rearrangement joins TRBV9 to TRBJ2-1, with a possible D match to TRBD1 (6 bases). Germline CDR1 reads SGDLS; CDR2 reads YYNGEE. There are 14 residues in the CDR3. The germline V and J ends were trimmed by 0 bases and 7 bases, with 11 bases remaining between them. The CDR3 nucleotides read TGTGCCAGCAGCGTAGGAGGGACAAGGAATGAGCAGTTCTTC. Protein sequence: CASSVGGTRNEQFF.

The rearrangement links TRBV28 to TRBJ2-4; 10 bases map to TRBD2. This CDR3 spans 16 amino acids. V lost 4 bases and J lost 5; bases outside the gene matches: 8. Per the germline V gene, CDR1 is MDHEN and CDR2 is SYDVKM. Written as DNA, the CDR3 is TGTGCCAGCAGTTACACTAGCGGGATGGGCCAAAACATTCAGTACTTC. It codes for CASSYTSGMGQNIQYF.